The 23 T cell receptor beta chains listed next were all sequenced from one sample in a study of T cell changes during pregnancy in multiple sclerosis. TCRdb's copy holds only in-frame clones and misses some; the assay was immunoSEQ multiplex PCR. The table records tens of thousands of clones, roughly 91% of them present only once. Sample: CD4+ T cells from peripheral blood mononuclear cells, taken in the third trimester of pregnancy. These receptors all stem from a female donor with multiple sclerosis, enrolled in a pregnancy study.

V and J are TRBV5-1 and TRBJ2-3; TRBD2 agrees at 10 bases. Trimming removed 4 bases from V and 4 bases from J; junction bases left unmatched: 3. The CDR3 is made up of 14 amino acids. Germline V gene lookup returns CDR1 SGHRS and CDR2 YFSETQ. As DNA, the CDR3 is TGCGCCAGCAGCCCGGGACTAGCGTCAGATACGCAGTATTTT. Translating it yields CASSPGLASDTQYF. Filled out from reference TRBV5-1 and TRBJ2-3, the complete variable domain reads KAGVTQTPRYLIKTRGQQVTLSCSPISGHRSVSWYQQTPGQGLQFLFEYFSETQRNKGNFPGRFSGRQFSNSRSEMNVSTLELGDSALYLCASSPGLASDTQYFGPGTRLTVL.

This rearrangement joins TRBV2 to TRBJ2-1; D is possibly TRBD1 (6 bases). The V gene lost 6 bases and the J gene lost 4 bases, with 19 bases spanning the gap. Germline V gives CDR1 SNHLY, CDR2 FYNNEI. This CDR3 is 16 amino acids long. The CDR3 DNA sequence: TGTGCCAGCAGGAAGGGGGTAGGAGGCCTTTACAATGAGCAGTTCTTC. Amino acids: CASRKGVGGLYNEQFF.

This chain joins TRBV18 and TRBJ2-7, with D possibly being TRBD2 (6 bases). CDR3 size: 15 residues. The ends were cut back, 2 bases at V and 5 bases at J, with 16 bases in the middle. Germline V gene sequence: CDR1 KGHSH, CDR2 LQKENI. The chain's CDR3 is CASSPAVAGSNEQYF. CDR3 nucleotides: TGTGCCAGCTCACCAGCCGTGGCGGGAAGCAACGAGCAGTACTTC. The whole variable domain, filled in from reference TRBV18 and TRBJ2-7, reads NAGVMQNPRHLVRRRGQEARLRCSPMKGHSHVYWYRQLPEEGLKFMVYLQKENIIDESGMPKERFSAEFPKEGPSILRIQQVVRGDSAAYFCASSPAVAGSNEQYFGPGTRLTVT.

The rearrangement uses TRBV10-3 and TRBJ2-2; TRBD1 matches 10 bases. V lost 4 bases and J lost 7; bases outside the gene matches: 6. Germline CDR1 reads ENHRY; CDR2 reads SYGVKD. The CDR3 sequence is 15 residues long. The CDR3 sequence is CAISASGQGNGELFF. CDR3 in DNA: TGTGCCATCAGTGCTTCGGGACAGGGGAACGGGGAGCTGTTTTTT.

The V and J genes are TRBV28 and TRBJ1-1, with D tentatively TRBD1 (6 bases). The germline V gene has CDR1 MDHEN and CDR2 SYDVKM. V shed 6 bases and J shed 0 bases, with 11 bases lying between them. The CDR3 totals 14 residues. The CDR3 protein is CASRTTGMNTEAFF. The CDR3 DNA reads TGTGCCAGCAGGACGACAGGTATGAACACTGAAGCTTTCTTT.

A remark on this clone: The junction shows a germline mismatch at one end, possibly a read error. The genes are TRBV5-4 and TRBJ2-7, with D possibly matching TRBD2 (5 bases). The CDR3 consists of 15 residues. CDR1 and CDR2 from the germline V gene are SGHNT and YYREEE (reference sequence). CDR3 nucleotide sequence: TGTGCCAGCAGCCCCAGCCCAGGAACTGACTACGGGCAGTACTTC. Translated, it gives CASSPSPGTDYGQYF.

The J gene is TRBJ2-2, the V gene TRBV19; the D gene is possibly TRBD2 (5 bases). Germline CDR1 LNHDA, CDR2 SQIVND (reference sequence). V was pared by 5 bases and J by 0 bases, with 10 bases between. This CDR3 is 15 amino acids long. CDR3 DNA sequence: TGTGCCAGTAGTCGAGGACTCCCGAACACCGGGGAGCTGTTTTTT. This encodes CASSRGLPNTGELFF. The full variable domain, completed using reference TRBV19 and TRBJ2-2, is DGGITQSPKYLFRKEGQNVTLSCEQNLNHDAMYWYRQDPGQGLRLIYYSQIVNDFQKGDIAEGYSVSREKKESFPLTVTSAQKNPTAFYLCASSRGLPNTGELFFGEGSRLTVL.

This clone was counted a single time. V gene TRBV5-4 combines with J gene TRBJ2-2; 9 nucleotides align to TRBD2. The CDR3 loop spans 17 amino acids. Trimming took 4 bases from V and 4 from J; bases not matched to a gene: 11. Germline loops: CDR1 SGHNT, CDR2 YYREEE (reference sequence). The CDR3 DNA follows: TGTGCCAGCAGCACGGTGGGCGGGAGGGGAAGCACCGGGGAGCTGTTTTTT. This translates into CASSTVGGRGSTGELFF.

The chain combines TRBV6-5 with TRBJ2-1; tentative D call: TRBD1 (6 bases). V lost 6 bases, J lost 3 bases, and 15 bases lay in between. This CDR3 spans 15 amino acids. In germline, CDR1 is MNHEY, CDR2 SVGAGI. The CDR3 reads CASSPPRGHYNEQFF. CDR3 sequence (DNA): TGTGCCAGCAGCCCCCCCAGGGGACACTACAATGAGCAGTTCTTC.

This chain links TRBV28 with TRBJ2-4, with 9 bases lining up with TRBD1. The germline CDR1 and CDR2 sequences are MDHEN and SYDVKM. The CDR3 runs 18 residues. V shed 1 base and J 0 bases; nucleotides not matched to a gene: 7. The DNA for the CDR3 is TGTGCCAGCAGTTTATACGGGACAGGGACCTTAGCCAAAAACATTCAGTACTTC. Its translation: CASSLYGTGTLAKNIQYF.

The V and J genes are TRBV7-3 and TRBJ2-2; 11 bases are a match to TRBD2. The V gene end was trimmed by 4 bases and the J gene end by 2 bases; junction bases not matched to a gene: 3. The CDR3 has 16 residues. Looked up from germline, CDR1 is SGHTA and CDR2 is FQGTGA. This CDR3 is CASSSTSGGNTGELFF. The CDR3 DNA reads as TGTGCCAGCAGCTCCACTAGCGGGGGTAACACCGGGGAGCTGTTTTTT.

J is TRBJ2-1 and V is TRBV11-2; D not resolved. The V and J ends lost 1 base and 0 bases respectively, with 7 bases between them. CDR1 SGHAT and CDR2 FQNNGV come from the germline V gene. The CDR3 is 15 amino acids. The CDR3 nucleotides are TGTGCCAGCAGCTTAGTCCGGAGCTCCTACAATGAGCAGTTCTTC. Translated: CASSLVRSSYNEQFF.

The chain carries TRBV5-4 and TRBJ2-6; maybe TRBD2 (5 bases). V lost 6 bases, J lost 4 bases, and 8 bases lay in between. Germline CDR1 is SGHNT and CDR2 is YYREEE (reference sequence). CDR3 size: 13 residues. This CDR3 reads CASTPGGANVLTF. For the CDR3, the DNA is TGTGCCAGCACCCCGGGAGGGGCCAACGTCCTGACTTTC.

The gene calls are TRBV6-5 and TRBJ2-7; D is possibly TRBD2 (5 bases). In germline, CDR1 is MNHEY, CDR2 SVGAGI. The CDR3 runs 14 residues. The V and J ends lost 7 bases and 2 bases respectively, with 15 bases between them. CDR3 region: CASKRRTAPYEQYF. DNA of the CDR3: TGTGCCAGCAAGCGGAGGACGGCCCCCTACGAGCAGTACTTC.

CDR3 DNA: TGTGCCAGCAGCCCCAGACAGCGAGTATCCTACGAGCAGTACTTC. The encoded protein is CASSPRQRVSYEQYF. V and J are TRBV11-2 and TRBJ2-7, with D possibly being TRBD1 (5 bases). Trimming shortened V by 5 bases and J by 1 base, and 15 bases separated the two germline ends. The CDR3 totals 15 residues. CDR1 and CDR2 (germline): SGHAT, FQNNGV. The variable domain in full, completed from reference TRBV11-2 and TRBJ2-7, reads EAGVAQSPRYKIIEKRQSVAFWCNPISGHATLYWYQQILGQGPKLLIQFQNNGVVDDSQLPKDRFSAERLKGVDSTLKIQPAKLEDSAVYLCASSPRQRVSYEQYFGPGTRLTVT.

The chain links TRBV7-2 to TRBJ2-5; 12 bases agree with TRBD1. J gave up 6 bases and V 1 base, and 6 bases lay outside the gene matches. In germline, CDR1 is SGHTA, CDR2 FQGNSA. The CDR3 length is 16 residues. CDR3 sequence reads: CASSLGGTGGVKTQYF. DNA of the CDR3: TGTGCCAGCAGCTTAGGTGGGACAGGGGGCGTGAAGACCCAGTACTTC.

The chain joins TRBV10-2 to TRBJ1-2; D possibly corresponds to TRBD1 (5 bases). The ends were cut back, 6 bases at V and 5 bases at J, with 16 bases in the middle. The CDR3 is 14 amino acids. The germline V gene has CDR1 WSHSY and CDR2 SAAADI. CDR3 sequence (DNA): TGCGCCAGCAGCTCCGTAGGGGCGGATTATGGCTACACCTTC. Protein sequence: CASSSVGADYGYTF.

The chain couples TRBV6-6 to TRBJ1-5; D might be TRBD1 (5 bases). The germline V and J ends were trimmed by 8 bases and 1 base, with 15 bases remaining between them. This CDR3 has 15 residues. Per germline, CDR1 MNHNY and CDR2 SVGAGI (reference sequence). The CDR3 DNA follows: TGTGCCAGCGGCGTCACGGGGGGAAGCAATCAGCCCCAGCATTTT. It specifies CASGVTGGSNQPQHF.

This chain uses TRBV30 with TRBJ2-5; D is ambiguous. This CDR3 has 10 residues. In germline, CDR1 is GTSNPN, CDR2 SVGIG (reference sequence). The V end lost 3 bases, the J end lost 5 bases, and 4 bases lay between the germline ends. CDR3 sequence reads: CAWREETQYF. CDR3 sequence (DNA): TGTGCCTGGAGGGAGGAGACCCAGTACTTC.

The CDR3 loop reads CASSWTGLAYEQYF. Here the CDR3 DNA reads TGCGCCAGCAGCTGGACAGGGTTGGCCTACGAGCAGTACTTC. J is TRBJ2-7 and V is TRBV5-1; 8 bases are a match to TRBD1. With 3 bases clipped from V and 2 bases from J, the junction kept 4 bases outside the gene matches. CDR3 length equals 14 residues. Germline V gene lookup returns CDR1 SGHRS and CDR2 YFSETQ.

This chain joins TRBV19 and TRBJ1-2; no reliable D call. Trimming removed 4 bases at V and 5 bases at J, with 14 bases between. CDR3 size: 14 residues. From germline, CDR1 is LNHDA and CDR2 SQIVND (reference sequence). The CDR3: CASSTLSGEYGYTF. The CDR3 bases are TGTGCCAGTAGTACACTCTCCGGGGAATATGGCTACACCTTC.

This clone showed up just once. The CDR3 nucleotides are TGCGCCAGCACCTCAGGGACCGGGGAGCTGTTTTTT. Protein sequence: CASTSGTGELFF. The V and J genes are TRBV4-1 and TRBJ2-2; perhaps TRBD1 as D (5 bases). V lost 7 bases to trimming and J lost 5 bases, with 8 bases between them. The CDR3 spans 12 residues. Germline V CDR1 and CDR2: MGHRA, YSYEKL.

Written as DNA, the CDR3 is TGCGCCAGCAGCCAATTCGGGGGGAGGGAGCAGTACTTC. Amino acids: CASSQFGGREQYF. The genes are TRBV4-3 and TRBJ2-7; TRBD2 matches at 7 bases. Trimming removed 2 bases from V and 7 bases from J; junction bases left unmatched: 5. The CDR3 covers 13 residues. CDR1 is LGHNA and CDR2 is YSLEER in the germline V gene.